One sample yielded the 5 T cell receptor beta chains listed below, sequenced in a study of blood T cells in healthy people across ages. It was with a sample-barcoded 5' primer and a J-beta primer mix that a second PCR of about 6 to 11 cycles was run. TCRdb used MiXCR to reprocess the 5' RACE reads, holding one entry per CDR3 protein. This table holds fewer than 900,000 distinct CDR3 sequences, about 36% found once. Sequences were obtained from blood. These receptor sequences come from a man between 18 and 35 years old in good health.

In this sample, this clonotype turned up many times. The CDR3 loop is CSAERTGQETQYF. The CDR3, as DNA: TGCAGTGCAGAAAGGACAGGCCAAGAGACCCAGTACTTC. The V call is TRBV20-1, the J call TRBJ2-5; 7 nucleotides line up with TRBD1. J lost 1 base, V lost 6 bases, and 5 bases had no gene match. This CDR3 has 13 residues. Germline V gene lookup returns CDR1 DFQATT and CDR2 SNEGSKA (reference sequence).

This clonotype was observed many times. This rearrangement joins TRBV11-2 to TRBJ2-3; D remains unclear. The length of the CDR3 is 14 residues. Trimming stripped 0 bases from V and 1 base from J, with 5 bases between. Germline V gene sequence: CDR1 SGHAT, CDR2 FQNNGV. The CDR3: CASSLDSGTDTQYF. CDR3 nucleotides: TGTGCCAGCAGCTTAGACAGTGGCACAGATACGCAGTATTTT.

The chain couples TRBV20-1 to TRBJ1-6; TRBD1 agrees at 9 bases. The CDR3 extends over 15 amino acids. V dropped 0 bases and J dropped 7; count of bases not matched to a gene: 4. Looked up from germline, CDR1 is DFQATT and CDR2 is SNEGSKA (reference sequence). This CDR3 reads CSARDPGQGNSPLHF. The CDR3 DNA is TGCAGTGCTAGAGATCCTGGACAGGGGAATTCACCCCTCCACTTT.

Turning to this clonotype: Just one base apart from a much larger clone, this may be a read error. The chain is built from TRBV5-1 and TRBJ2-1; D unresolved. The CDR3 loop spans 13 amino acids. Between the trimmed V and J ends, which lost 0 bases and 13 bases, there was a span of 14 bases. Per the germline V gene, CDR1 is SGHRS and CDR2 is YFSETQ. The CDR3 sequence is CASSLDPEETQFF. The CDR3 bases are TGCGCCAGCAGCTTGGATCCCGAAGAGACCCAGTTCTTC.

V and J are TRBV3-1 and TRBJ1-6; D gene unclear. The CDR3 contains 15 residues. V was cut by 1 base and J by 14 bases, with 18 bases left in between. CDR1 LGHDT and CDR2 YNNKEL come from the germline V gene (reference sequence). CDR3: CASSQVWQSLGSLHF. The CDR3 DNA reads TGTGCCAGCAGCCAAGTCTGGCAGAGCCTCGGTTCCCTCCACTTT. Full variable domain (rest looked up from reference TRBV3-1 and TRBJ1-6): DTAVSQTPKYLVTQMGNDKSIKCEQNLGHDTMYWYKQDSKKFLKIMFSYNNKELIINETVPNRFSPKSPDKAHLNLHINSLELGDSAVYFCASSQVWQSLGSLHFGNGTRLTVT.